The clone carrying this T cell receptor beta chain was detected only a few times. This sample stems from a study of T-cell reconstitution after alpha-beta-depleted transplantation in children. A TCRbeta library incorporating unique molecular identifiers was prepared. MiXCR, run by TCRdb on the PCR reads, gives a single entry per CDR3 protein. The table records approximately 240,000 distinct CDR3 sequences, about 9.5% of them present only once. This CDR3 has 13 amino acids. Germline loops: CDR1 MNHNY, CDR2 SVGAGI (reference sequence). V was cut by 2 bases and J by 8 bases, with 10 bases left in between.

This chain links TRBV6-6 with TRBJ2-4; D unclear. The sequence was collected from a human donor who donated a stem cell graft to a child with acute lymphoblastic leukemia. Sequencing used PBMCs from the stem cell graft donor, obtained from the stem cell graft. The CDR3 reads CASSYQNTDIQYF. CDR3 nucleotides: TGTGCCAGCAGTTACCAGAATACAGACATTCAGTACTTC.